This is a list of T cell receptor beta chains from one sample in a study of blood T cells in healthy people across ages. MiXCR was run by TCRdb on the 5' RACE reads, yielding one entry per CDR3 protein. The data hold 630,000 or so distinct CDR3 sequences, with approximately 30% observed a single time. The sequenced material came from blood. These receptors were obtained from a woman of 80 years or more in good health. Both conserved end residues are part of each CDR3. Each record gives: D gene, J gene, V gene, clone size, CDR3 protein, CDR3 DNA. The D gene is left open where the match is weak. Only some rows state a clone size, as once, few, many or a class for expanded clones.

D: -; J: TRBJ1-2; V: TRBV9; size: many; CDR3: CASSVEAGILGYTF; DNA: TGTGCCAGCAGCGTAGAAGCAGGAATCTTAGGCTACACCTTC
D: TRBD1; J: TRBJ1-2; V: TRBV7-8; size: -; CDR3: CASSRDRVDDYTF; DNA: TGTGCCAGCAGCCGGGACAGGGTTGATGACTACACCTTC
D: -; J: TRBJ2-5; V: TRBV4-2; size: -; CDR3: CASSQDSLRTGRGETQYF; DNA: TGTGCCAGCAGCCAAGATTCTCTCCGGACGGGGCGGGGTGAGACCCAGTACTTC
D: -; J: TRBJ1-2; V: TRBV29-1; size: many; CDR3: CSVDSLGGLGGYTF; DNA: TGCAGCGTTGACTCTCTTGGGGGTTTGGGTGGCTACACCTTC
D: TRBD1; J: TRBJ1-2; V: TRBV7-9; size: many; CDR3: CASSSTLGQAGYTF; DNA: TGTGCCAGCAGCTCCACGTTGGGACAGGCGGGCTACACCTTC
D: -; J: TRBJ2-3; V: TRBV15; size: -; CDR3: CATSRVGADTQYF; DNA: TGTGCCACCAGCAGAGTGGGGGCGGATACGCAGTATTTT
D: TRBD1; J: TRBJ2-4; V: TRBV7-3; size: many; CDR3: CASSPEQGAHTKNIQYF; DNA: TGTGCCAGCAGCCCAGAGCAGGGGGCGCATACCAAAAACATTCAGTACTTC
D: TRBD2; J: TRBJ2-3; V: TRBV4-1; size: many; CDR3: CASSPFAAGGSTDTQYF; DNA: TGCGCCAGCAGCCCCTTCGCGGCGGGGGGGTCAACAGATACGCAGTATTTT
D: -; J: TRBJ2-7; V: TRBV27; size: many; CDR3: CASSLSPGSSYEQYF; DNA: TGTGCCAGCAGTTTATCCCCAGGGAGCTCCTACGAGCAGTACTTC
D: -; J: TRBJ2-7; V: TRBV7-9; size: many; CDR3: CASSLQGSTYEQYF; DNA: TGTGCCAGCAGCTTACAAGGGTCTACCTACGAGCAGTACTTC
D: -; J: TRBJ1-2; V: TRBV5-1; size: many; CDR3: CASGRGNYGYTF; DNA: TGCGCCAGCGGGAGAGGAAACTATGGCTACACCTTC
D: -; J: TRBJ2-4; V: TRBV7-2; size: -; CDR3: CASSESGPLVQNIQYF; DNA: TGTGCCAGCAGCGAGTCGGGACCCCTGGTCCAAAACATTCAGTACTTC
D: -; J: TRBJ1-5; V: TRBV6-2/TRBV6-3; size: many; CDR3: CASSYGGDGQPQHF; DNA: TGTGCCAGCAGTTACGGGGGGGATGGGCAGCCCCAGCATTTT
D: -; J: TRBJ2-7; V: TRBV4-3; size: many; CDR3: CASSQDIGDTSYEQYF; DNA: TGCGCCAGCAGCCAAGATATCGGGGATACCTCCTACGAGCAGTACTTC
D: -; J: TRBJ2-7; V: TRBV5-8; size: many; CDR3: CASSFGPSREQYF; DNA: TGTGCCAGCAGCTTTGGGCCAAGCAGGGAGCAGTACTTC
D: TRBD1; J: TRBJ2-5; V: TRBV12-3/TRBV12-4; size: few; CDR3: CASSFRTGSAKTQYF; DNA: TGTGCCAGCAGCTTTCGGACAGGTAGTGCGAAGACCCAGTACTTC
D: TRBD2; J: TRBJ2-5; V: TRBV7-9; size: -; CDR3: CARTSGGNQETQYF; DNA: TGTGCCAGGACTAGCGGGGGGAATCAAGAGACCCAGTACTTC
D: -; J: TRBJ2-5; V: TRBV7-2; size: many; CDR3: CASSLNRGQETQYF; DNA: TGTGCCAGCAGCTTAAATCGCGGCCAAGAGACCCAGTACTTC
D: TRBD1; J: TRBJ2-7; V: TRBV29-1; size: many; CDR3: CSVDTGVYEQYF; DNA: TGCAGCGTTGATACAGGGGTCTACGAGCAGTACTTC
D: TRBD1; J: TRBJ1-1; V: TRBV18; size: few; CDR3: CASSPQGAQGEAFF; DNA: TGTGCCAGCTCACCTCAGGGGGCGCAGGGTGAAGCTTTCTTT
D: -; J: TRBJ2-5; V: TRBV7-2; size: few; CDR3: CANSQVRGGRETQYF; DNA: TGTGCCAACAGCCAGGTCCGGGGAGGCCGAGAGACCCAGTACTTC
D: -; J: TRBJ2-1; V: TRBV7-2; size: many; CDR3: CASSPDFSYNEQFF; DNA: TGTGCCAGCAGCCCCGACTTCTCCTACAATGAGCAGTTCTTC
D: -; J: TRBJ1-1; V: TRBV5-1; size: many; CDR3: CASNLGGMNTEAFF; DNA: TGCGCCAGCAACCTAGGAGGAATGAACACTGAAGCTTTCTTT
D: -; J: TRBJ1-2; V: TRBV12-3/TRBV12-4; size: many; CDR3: CASTQGIRGYTF; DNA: TGTGCCAGCACCCAAGGGATTCGTGGCTACACCTTC
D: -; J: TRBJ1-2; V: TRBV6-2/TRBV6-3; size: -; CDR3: CASNLPGWDYGYTF; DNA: TGTGCCAGCAATTTACCCGGGTGGGACTATGGCTACACCTTC
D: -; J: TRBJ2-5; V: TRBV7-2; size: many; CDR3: CASSPRGRKGMPETQYF; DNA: TGTGCCAGCAGCCCCCGAGGGAGGAAGGGAATGCCAGAGACCCAGTACTTC
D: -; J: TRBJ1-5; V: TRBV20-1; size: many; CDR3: CSAAPGNSNQPQHF; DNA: TGCAGTGCCGCGCCCGGGAATAGCAATCAGCCCCAGCATTTT
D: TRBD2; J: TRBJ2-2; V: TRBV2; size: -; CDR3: CASTQPPVGLAGGELFF; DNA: TGTGCCAGCACCCAACCCCCTGTAGGACTAGCGGGCGGGGAGCTGTTTTTT
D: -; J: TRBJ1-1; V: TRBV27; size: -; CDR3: CASSSIGTPNRAFF; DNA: TGTGCCAGCAGTTCCATCGGGACTCCTAATAGGGCTTTCTTT
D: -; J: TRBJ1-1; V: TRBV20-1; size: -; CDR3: CSAVRNPGQEAFF; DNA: TGCAGTGCGGTACGGAATCCGGGCCAAGAAGCTTTCTTT
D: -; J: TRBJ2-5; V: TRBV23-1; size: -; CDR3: CASSQISANRRFFNEQYF; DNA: TGCGCCAGCAGTCAGATTAGTGCGAACAGGCGTTTTTTTAATGAGCAGTACTTC
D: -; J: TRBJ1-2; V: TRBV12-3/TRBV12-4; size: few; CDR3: CASSPGGGVGYTF; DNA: TGTGCCAGCAGTCCGGGGGGAGGCGTCGGCTACACCTTC
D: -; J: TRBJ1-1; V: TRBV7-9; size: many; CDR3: CASSARTRGTEAFF; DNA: TGTGCCAGCAGCGCACGGACAAGAGGTACTGAAGCTTTCTTT
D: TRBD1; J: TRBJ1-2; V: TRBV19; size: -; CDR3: CASSIPGGAGYTF; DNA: TGTGCCAGTAGTATCCCAGGGGGCGCCGGCTACACCTTC
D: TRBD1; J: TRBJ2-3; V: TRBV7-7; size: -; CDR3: CASARDRFAQYF; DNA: TGTGCCAGCGCCCGGGACAGGTTCGCGCAGTATTTT
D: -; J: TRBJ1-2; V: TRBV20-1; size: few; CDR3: CSAVQGGYGYTF; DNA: TGCAGTGCTGTTCAGGGAGGCTATGGCTACACCTTC
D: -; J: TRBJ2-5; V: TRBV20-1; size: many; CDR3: CSARDIARPPETQYF; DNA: TGCAGTGCTAGAGATATCGCCAGGCCCCCTGAGACCCAGTACTTC
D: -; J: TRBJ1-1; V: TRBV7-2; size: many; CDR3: CASSLARGGAEAFF; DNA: TGTGCCAGCAGCTTAGCACGCGGGGGGGCTGAAGCTTTCTTT